This T cell receptor (beta chain) originates from a study of T-cell memory formation after mild COVID-19. This clonotype appeared many times. The V and J ends lost 1 base and 9 bases respectively, with 10 bases between them. This CDR3 contains 13 residues. CDR1 and CDR2 (germline): LNHNV, YYDKDF (reference sequence). TCRdb reprocessed the 5' RACE reads with MiXCR, giving one entry per CDR3 protein. The repertoire includes more than 250,000 distinct CDR3 sequences, 15% to 20% of them detected once, and approximately 23% sits in the top ten. V usage is TRBV15 and J usage is TRBJ2-1, with D perhaps TRBD2 (5 bases). The sequence was collected from a man aged 18-30 years who had mild COVID-19 (a few samples of this study predate the infection). Cell type and time point are not known. Sequences were obtained from PBMCs or a T cell subset sorted from them (not recorded which). The CDR3 nucleotides read TGTGCCACCAGCAGAGTTAGCGATGGTGAGCAGTTCTTC. It yields the protein CATSRVSDGEQFF.